The clone carrying this T cell receptor (beta chain) was counted only a few times. The junction departs from germline at one end; a sequencing error may be responsible. The data were taken from a study of blood T cells in healthy people across ages. The CDR3 is made up of 11 amino acids. The V gene's germline CDR1 is MNHEY and CDR2 SVGEGT. Next came a second PCR, run for about 7 to 12 cycles, which used a sample-barcoded 5' primer along with a J-beta primer mix. TCRdb processed the 5' RACE reads anew with MiXCR; each CDR3 protein has one entry. The sample lists fewer than 650,000 distinct CDR3 sequences, about 26% seen once, with approximately 3.3% in the top ten. These data also formed part of another study, on T cells of mothers and their children. That source notes: The overlap seen between related mothers and children slightly exceeded that of unrelated pairs, though not significantly.

The chain employs TRBV6-2 or TRBV6-3 and TRBJ1-2; D remains unclear. The receptor was derived from a boy younger than 10 in good health. Input material: blood. CDR3 nucleotides: TGTGCCGGCAGTTACGGACGGAACGAAACCTTC. Amino acid sequence: CAGSYGRNETF.